What follows are 32 T cell receptor beta chains derived from one specimen sequenced in a study of regulatory T cells in long-lasting Graves disease. For TCR beta, libraries came from iRepertoire HTBI primers and Arm-PCR of CDR3 regions. One entry per CDR3 protein results from TCRdb running MiXCR on the multiplex PCR reads. The sample yields about 220,000 distinct CDR3 sequences, about 19% seen once. The sample's time point: newly diagnosed GD, antithyroid drugs for less than 3 months. Extracted RNA from PBMCs served as the source of the TCR library. The sample also formed part of further work on T cells in Graves' hyperthyroidism and ophthalmopathy.

The sample in question was peripheral blood mononuclear cells (PBMCs), obtained at new diagnosis, from a patient treated with antithyroid drugs. The receptors shown here come from a woman aged 25 to 39 with Graves disease.

This clonotype has ten or more counts. The V gene is TRBV15, the J gene TRBJ1-1; D is uncertain. V lost 0 bases and J 3 bases, leaving 8 bases between the germline ends. Germline V gene data show CDR1 as LNHNV and CDR2 as YYDKDF (reference sequence). The CDR3 runs to 14 residues. The CDR3 is CATSRDNGYTEAFF. The CDR3 DNA reads as TGTGCCACCAGCAGAGATAACGGTTACACTGAAGCTTTCTTT.

This clonotype was counted at least ten times. The J gene is TRBJ2-5, the V gene TRBV30; no reliable D call. V shed 0 bases and J shed 5 bases, with 7 bases lying between them. CDR3 length: 12 residues. Looked up from germline, CDR1 is GTSNPN and CDR2 is SVGIG (reference sequence). The DNA for the CDR3 is TGTGCCTGGAGTGTAGGCGAGGAGACCCAGTACTTC. This translates into CAWSVGEETQYF. Together with reference TRBV30 and TRBJ2-5, the CDR3 gives the full variable domain: SQTIHQWPATLVQPVGSPLSLECTVEGTSNPNLYWYRQAAGRGLQLLFYSVGIGQISSEVPQNLSASRPQDRQFILSSKKLLLSDSGFYLCAWSVGEETQYFGPGTRLLVL.

In this sample, this clonotype turned up many times. The rearrangement uses TRBV7-9 and TRBJ2-2, with D tentatively TRBD2 (5 bases). Looked up from germline, CDR1 is SEHNR and CDR2 is FQNEAQ (reference sequence). CDR3 length: 13 amino acids. Between the trimmed V and J ends, which lost 5 bases and 7 bases, there was a span of 11 bases. CDR3 nucleotides: TGTGCCAGCAGCCTAAGGGAGCGCGGGGAGCTGTTTTTT. Its translation: CASSLRERGELFF.

Many counts were recorded for this clonotype. The chain joins TRBV7-2 to TRBJ2-3; D is perhaps TRBD2 (6 bases). The CDR3 is 15 residues long. Trimming stripped 5 bases from V and 0 bases from J, with 12 bases between. Germline CDR1 and CDR2: SGHTA and FQGNSA. The CDR3 DNA follows: TGTGCCAGCAGCGTAACCGGGACTAGCACAGATACGCAGTATTTT. Residues: CASSVTGTSTDTQYF.

This clonotype came up many times. The chain is built from TRBV2 and TRBJ1-5; D is undetermined. V was pared by 0 bases and J by 3 bases, with 6 bases between. CDR1 and CDR2 from the germline V gene are SNHLY and FYNNEI. The CDR3 consists of 14 residues. The CDR3: CASSEALSNQPQHF. The CDR3 DNA reads as TGTGCCAGCAGTGAAGCACTCTCCAATCAGCCCCAGCATTTT.

This clonotype was observed at least ten times. CDR3 bases: TGCAGCGTTTCACAGGGGAATGAGCAGTTCTTC. It specifies CSVSQGNEQFF. This chain connects TRBV29-1 to TRBJ2-1; 7 bases are shared with TRBD1. V gave up 5 bases and J gave up 7 bases; unmatched junction bases: 2. The CDR3 has 11 amino acids. CDR1 is SQVTM and CDR2 is ANQGSEA in the germline V gene.

This clonotype was counted a few times. This sequence joins TRBV6-9 and TRBJ2-1; 8 bases align to TRBD2. The CDR3 extends over 15 amino acids. V was pared by 3 bases and J by 5 bases, with 6 bases of the junction left unmatched. Germline V lookup: CDR1 MNHGY, CDR2 SVAAGI. The CDR3 protein is CASSYKRGPDNEQFF. The CDR3 region has the DNA TGTGCCAGCAGTTACAAGCGGGGGCCCGACAATGAGCAGTTCTTC.

This clonotype occurred many times. The rearrangement links TRBV2 to TRBJ2-1; D not resolved. The germline V gene encodes CDR1 SNHLY and CDR2 FYNNEI. V was trimmed by 4 bases and J by 13 bases, leaving 11 bases between them. The CDR3 runs 11 residues. CDR3 bases: TGTGCCAGCAGTGCTGGGTCCCTCCAGTTCTTC. Translation gives CASSAGSLQFF.

This clonotype came up many times. The gene calls are TRBV6-1 and TRBJ2-5, with 10 bases lining up with TRBD1. CDR3 length: 16 amino acids. V shed 5 bases, J shed 7 bases, and the junction held 13 bases outside the gene matches. CDR1 is MNHNS and CDR2 is SASEGT in the germline V gene. The CDR3 loop reads CASSITRQGAKVTQYF. CDR3 DNA sequence: TGTGCCAGCAGTATCACTCGACAGGGGGCTAAGGTGACCCAGTACTTC.

This clonotype was counted many times. This chain uses TRBV7-9 with TRBJ1-2; D is unclear. The ends were cut back, 5 bases at V and 2 bases at J, with 9 bases in the middle. Germline lookup yields CDR1 SEHNR and CDR2 FQNEAQ (reference sequence). The CDR3 loop spans 13 amino acids. The CDR3 loop is CASSPPNNYGYTF. The CDR3, as DNA: TGTGCCAGCAGCCCTCCAAACAACTATGGCTACACCTTC.

The rearrangement joins TRBV7-9 to TRBJ2-6; unclear D gene. V lost 3 bases and J lost 0, with 9 bases in between. Germline V lookup: CDR1 SEHNR, CDR2 FQNEAQ (reference sequence). The CDR3 covers 16 residues. For the CDR3, the DNA is TGTGCCAGCAGCTTTGTGACTGACTCTGGGGCCAACGTCCTGACTTTC. Its translation is CASSFVTDSGANVLTF.

V is TRBV29-1 and J is TRBJ2-5; D not certain. V was trimmed by 4 bases and J by 6 bases, leaving 6 bases between them. The germline CDR1 and CDR2 sequences are SQVTM and ANQGSEA. This CDR3 is 10 amino acids long. CDR3 in DNA: TGCAGCGTTGGAGAGAAGACCCAGTACTTC. As protein: CSVGEKTQYF.

In its sample, this clonotype was seen many times. The chain employs TRBV9 and TRBJ1-1; no firm D call. CDR3 length: 14 residues. The V gene's germline CDR1 is SGDLS and CDR2 YYNGEE. The V gene lost 0 bases and the J gene lost 0 bases, with 6 bases spanning the gap. As DNA, the CDR3 is TGTGCCAGCAGCGTAGGCGGAATGAACACTGAAGCTTTCTTT. This translates into CASSVGGMNTEAFF.

Comments on this clonotype: A read error may be the cause here, since a much bigger clone is one base away. Since no conserved phenylalanine or tryptophan closes the CDR3, a read error is the likely cause. The chain couples TRBV9 to TRBJ1-5; D not resolved. This CDR3 region has 14 residues. Germline CDR1 SGDLS, CDR2 YYNGEE. Between the trimmed V and J ends, which lost 0 bases and 4 bases, there was a span of 8 bases. The CDR3 is CASSVGPENQPQHL. The CDR3 DNA is TGTGCCAGCAGCGTAGGACCGGAAAATCAGCCCCAGCATCTT.

In its sample, this clonotype was seen many times. The V call is TRBV12-3 or TRBV12-4, the J call TRBJ1-2; D remains ambiguous. Trimming removed 3 bases at V and 4 bases at J, with 6 bases between. The CDR3 contains 12 residues. The CDR3 loop is CASSLTSYGYTF. In nucleotides, the CDR3 is TGTGCCAGCAGTTTGACATCCTATGGCTACACCTTC.

This chain links TRBV7-2 with TRBJ2-5; no firm D call. The CDR3 loop spans 13 amino acids. Trimming removed 1 base from V and 4 bases from J, with 7 bases in between. Per germline, CDR1 SGHTA and CDR2 FQGNSA. CDR3 sequence reads: CASSLVTPETQYF. CDR3 nucleotides: TGTGCCAGCAGCTTAGTAACCCCAGAGACCCAGTACTTC. The whole variable domain, filled in from reference TRBV7-2 and TRBJ2-5, reads GAGVSQSPSNKVTEKGKDVELRCDPISGHTALYWYRQSLGQGLEFLIYFQGNSAPDKSGLPSDRFSAERTGGSVSTLTIQRTQQEDSAVYLCASSLVTPETQYFGPGTRLLVL.

This clonotype was detected many times. This chain connects TRBV5-4 to TRBJ1-1; TRBD1 agrees at 8 bases. CDR1 and CDR2 (germline): SGHNT, YYREEE (reference sequence). CDR3 length: 15 amino acids. V lost 4 bases and J lost 7; bases outside the gene matches: 12. The CDR3 nucleotides read TGTGCCAGCAGCCCACAGGACAGGGTATTCAGTGAAGCTTTCTTT. This sequence encodes CASSPQDRVFSEAFF.

This clonotype has at least ten counts. This sequence joins TRBV6-1 and TRBJ1-2; 7 positions match TRBD1. Unmatched junction bases numbered 7, after V lost 2 bases and J lost 4 bases. This CDR3 has 15 amino acids. Germline V CDR1 and CDR2: MNHNS, SASEGT. The CDR3, as DNA: TGTGCCAGCAGTGAAACCCCGGACAGGTTCTATGGCTACACCTTC. Protein sequence: CASSETPDRFYGYTF.

This clonotype came up many times. The rearrangement joins TRBV6-2 or TRBV6-3 to TRBJ2-7; no clear D. The V end was cut by 7 bases, the J end by 4 bases, with 5 bases between. Looked up from germline, CDR1 is MNHEY and CDR2 is SVGEGT. This CDR3 has 10 amino acids. CDR3 residues: CASNQYEQYF. CDR3 nucleotides: TGTGCCAGCAATCAGTACGAGCAGTACTTC.

This chain connects TRBV27 to TRBJ2-7; 7 bases are shared with TRBD1. The CDR3 is made up of 16 amino acids. Trimming took 3 bases from V and 5 from J; bases not matched to a gene: 13. Per the germline V gene, CDR1 is MNHEY and CDR2 is SMNVEV (reference sequence). The CDR3 nucleotides are TGTGCCAGCAGTTTTTTTAGGGCAGGGGGTCTGAACGAGCAGTACTTC. It codes for CASSFFRAGGLNEQYF.

In its sample, this clonotype was seen many times. This chain connects TRBV11-2 to TRBJ2-1, with D uncertain. Germline loops: CDR1 SGHAT, CDR2 FQNNGV. V was pared by 5 bases and J by 0 bases, with 8 bases between. The CDR3 extends over 14 amino acids. CDR3: CASSRPASYNEQFF. DNA of the CDR3: TGTGCCAGCAGCCGCCCAGCCTCCTACAATGAGCAGTTCTTC.

At least ten counts were recorded for this clonotype. CDR3 DNA sequence: TGTGCCAGCAGCCAAGAAAACTCATACTATAACGAGCAGTACTTC. Its protein is CASSQENSYYNEQYF. The chain is built from TRBV3-1 and TRBJ2-7; D ambiguous. Germline loops: CDR1 LGHDT, CDR2 YNNKEL (reference sequence). Trimming removed 0 bases at V and 5 bases at J, with 14 bases between. The CDR3 totals 15 residues.

Ten or more counts support this clonotype. The V call is TRBV14, the J call TRBJ1-6; possibly TRBD1 for D (6 bases). The germline V gene has CDR1 SGHDN and CDR2 FVKESK. Deletions cut 0 bases from V and 7 bases from J, with 10 bases between. CDR3 length: 15 residues. This CDR3 is CASSQDQGSNSPLHF. The CDR3 DNA reads TGTGCCAGCAGCCAAGACCAGGGGTCAAATTCACCCCTCCACTTT. Complete variable domain (other parts from reference TRBV14 and TRBJ1-6): EAGVTQFPSHSVIEKGQTVTLRCDPISGHDNLYWYRRVMGKEIKFLLHFVKESKQDESGMPNNRFLAERTGGTYSTLKVQPAELEDSGVYFCASSQDQGSNSPLHFGNGTRLTVT.

On this clonotype: A far larger clone lies a single base away; this is likely a read error. The chain combines TRBV7-9 with TRBJ2-7, with unresolved D. Germline assignment: CDR1 SEHNR and CDR2 FQNEAQ (reference sequence). The CDR3 totals 12 residues. Deletions cut 5 bases from V and 5 bases from J, with 10 bases between. CDR3 nucleotides: TGTGCCAGCAGCCTCACGGGTAACGAGCAGTACTTC. Encoded protein: CASSLTGNEQYF.

About this clonotype: This may be a read error: a much more frequent sequence differs by one nucleotide. V is TRBV30 and J is TRBJ2-1; possibly TRBD1 for D (6 bases). With 2 bases removed from V and 10 bases from J, the gap between germline ends came to 18 bases. The CDR3 is made up of 14 amino acids. The germline V gene has CDR1 GTSNPN and CDR2 SVGIG (reference sequence). The CDR3 reads CAWSNGQSGYEQFF. The DNA of the CDR3 is TGTGCCTGGAGTAACGGACAGAGTGGCTACGAGCAGTTCTTC.

Many counts were recorded for this clonotype. The chain is built from TRBV20-1 and TRBJ2-5; no clear D. The CDR3 runs 12 residues. Germline V gene data show CDR1 as DFQATT and CDR2 as SNEGSKA (reference sequence). Trimming took 3 bases from V and 5 from J, leaving 10 bases between them. CDR3 in DNA: TGCAGTGCTAGGGGTGGGCTGGAGACCCAGTACTTC. It translates to CSARGGLETQYF.

The table lists this clonotype with many counts. V is TRBV28 and J is TRBJ2-7; tentative D call: TRBD1 (6 bases). The CDR3 extends over 14 amino acids. V was shortened by 5 bases and J by 4 bases, with 15 bases between the two germline ends. CDR1 MDHEN and CDR2 SYDVKM come from the germline V gene. The CDR3 DNA reads as TGTGCCAGCAGTCCCGGGACAAGTCTTTACGAGCAGTACTTC. It translates to CASSPGTSLYEQYF.

This clonotype occurred many times. V usage is TRBV12-3 or TRBV12-4 and J usage is TRBJ1-2; D is unresolved. This CDR3 has 12 residues. Trimming removed 5 bases from V and 5 bases from J, with 9 bases in between. CDR3 nucleotide sequence: TGTGCCAGCAGTGTCACTTCGTATGGCTACACCTTC. Translated: CASSVTSYGYTF.

This clonotype occurred many times. The genes are TRBV28 and TRBJ1-2; D is perhaps TRBD1 (5 bases). The CDR3 extends over 16 amino acids. The germline V gene has CDR1 MDHEN and CDR2 SYDVKM. V lost 3 bases and J lost 8, with 22 bases in between. CDR3 coding DNA: TGTGCCAGCAGTTTCCGGGGGTCCGCCTATCCGGGGGGCTACACCTTC. This encodes CASSFRGSAYPGGYTF.

Points on this clonotype: It is likely a read error: a sequence one base away is far more abundant. This chain links TRBV7-2 with TRBJ1-4, with D unresolved. The V end was cut by 3 bases, the J end by 10 bases, with 6 bases between. This CDR3 contains 11 residues. The germline V gene has CDR1 SGHTA and CDR2 FQGNSA. This CDR3 reads CASSLGGKLFF. The CDR3 DNA sequence: TGTGCCAGCAGCTTGGGCGGAAAACTGTTTTTT.

The genes are TRBV20-1 and TRBJ2-5; D is perhaps TRBD2 (5 bases). Trimming shortened V by 1 base and J by 5 bases, and 14 bases separated the two germline ends. The CDR3 spans 14 residues. Germline values: CDR1 DFQATT, CDR2 SNEGSKA (reference sequence). In DNA form, the CDR3 reads TGCAGTGCTAGAGTGACGGGGATAGTGGAGACCCAGTACTTC. Its translation: CSARVTGIVETQYF.

J is TRBJ1-2 and V is TRBV24-1, with a weak D call TRBD1 (5 bases). Trimming shortened V by 2 bases and J by 3 bases, and 12 bases separated the two germline ends. CDR3 length: 15 residues. Germline V lookup: CDR1 KGHDR, CDR2 SFDVKD. This CDR3 is CATSDSVGRDYGYTF. The DNA of the CDR3 is TGTGCCACCAGTGATTCGGTGGGGCGCGACTATGGCTACACCTTC.